This T cell receptor (beta chain) was captured in a study of blood T cell repertoires in COVID-19. Looking at the study overall: Donors in the United States, Italy and Spain gave samples during acute or convalescent COVID-19. T cells, B-cell-depleted T cells, or PBMCs provided the cDNA or gDNA that served as material.

This CDR3 has 15 residues. The germline CDR1 and CDR2 sequences are SEHNR and FQNEAQ (reference sequence). The V and J ends lost 0 bases and 0 bases, in that order; junction bases with no gene match: 2. In the study's own analysis: Nucleated cell counts were estimated from reference gene primer amplification. Assay used: immunoSEQ multiplex PCR; TCRdb lists only in-frame clones, some missing. V and J calls and clone size come straight from that table; D and trimming were deduced from the DNA. The sample lists about 200,000 clones, around 80% occurring once. The sequence came from a human donor with acute or convalescent COVID-19. The donor label of this sample is uncertain. Sequencing was done on a sample of peripheral blood. The J gene is TRBJ2-7, the V gene TRBV7-9, with 7 positions matching TRBD2. CDR3 nucleotide sequence: TGTGCCAGCAGCTTAGCGCCTAGCGGCTCCTACGAGCAGTACTTC. Translation gives CASSLAPSGSYEQYF.